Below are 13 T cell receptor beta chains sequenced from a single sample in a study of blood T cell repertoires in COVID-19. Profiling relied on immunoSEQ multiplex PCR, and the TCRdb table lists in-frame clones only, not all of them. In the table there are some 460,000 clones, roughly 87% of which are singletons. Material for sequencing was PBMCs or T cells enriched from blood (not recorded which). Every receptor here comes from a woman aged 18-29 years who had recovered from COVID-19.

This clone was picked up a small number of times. CDR3 coding DNA: TGTGCCAGTAGAAGTAACAGGGGGCTAGACACTGAAGCTTTCTTT. Amino acids: CASRSNRGLDTEAFF. The rearrangement links TRBV19 to TRBJ1-1; the match to TRBD1 covers 9 bases. Germline CDR1 is LNHDA and CDR2 is SQIVND (reference sequence). After removal of 6 bases from V and 3 bases from J, the junction contained 8 bases not matched to a gene. This CDR3 has 15 amino acids.

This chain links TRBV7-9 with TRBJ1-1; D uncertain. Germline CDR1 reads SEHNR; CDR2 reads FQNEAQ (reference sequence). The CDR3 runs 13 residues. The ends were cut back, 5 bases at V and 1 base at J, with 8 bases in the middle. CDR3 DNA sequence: TGTGCCAGCAGCCAAACAGAGAACACTGAAGCTTTCTTT. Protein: CASSQTENTEAFF.

The CDR3 reads CSVVSYGYTF. CDR3 coding DNA: TGCAGCGTTGTATCGTATGGCTACACCTTC. This chain uses TRBV29-1 with TRBJ1-2; no clear D. Germline CDR1 is SQVTM and CDR2 is ANQGSEA. This CDR3 has 10 amino acids. V lost 4 bases and J lost 5, with 5 bases in between.

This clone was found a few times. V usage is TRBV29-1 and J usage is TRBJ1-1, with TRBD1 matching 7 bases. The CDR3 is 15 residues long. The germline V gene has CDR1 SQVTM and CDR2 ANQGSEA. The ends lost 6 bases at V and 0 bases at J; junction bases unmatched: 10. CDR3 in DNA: TGCAGCGTCAACCTTATCGACAGGGTGAACACTGAAGCTTTCTTT. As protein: CSVNLIDRVNTEAFF.

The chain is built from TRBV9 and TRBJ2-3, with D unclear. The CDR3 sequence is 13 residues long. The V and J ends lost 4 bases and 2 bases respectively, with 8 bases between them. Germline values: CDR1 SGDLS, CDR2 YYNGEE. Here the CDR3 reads CASSLLATDTQYF. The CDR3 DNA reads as TGTGCCAGCAGCCTCCTGGCCACAGATACGCAGTATTTT.

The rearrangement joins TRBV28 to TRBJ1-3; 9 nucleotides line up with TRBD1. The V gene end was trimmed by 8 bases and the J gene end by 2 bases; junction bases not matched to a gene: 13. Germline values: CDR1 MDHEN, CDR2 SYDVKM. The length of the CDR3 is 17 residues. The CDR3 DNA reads TGTGCCAGCCTGGGTTATGGACAGGGGACGGCTGGAAACACCATATATTTT. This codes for CASLGYGQGTAGNTIYF.

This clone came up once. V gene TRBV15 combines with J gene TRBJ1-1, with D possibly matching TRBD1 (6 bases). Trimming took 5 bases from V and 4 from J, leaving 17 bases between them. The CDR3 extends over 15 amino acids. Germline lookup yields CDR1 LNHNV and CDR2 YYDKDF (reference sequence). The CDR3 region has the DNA TGTGCCACCAGCCATGGCAGGGGTACGAGCACTGAAGCTTTCTTT. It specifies CATSHGRGTSTEAFF.

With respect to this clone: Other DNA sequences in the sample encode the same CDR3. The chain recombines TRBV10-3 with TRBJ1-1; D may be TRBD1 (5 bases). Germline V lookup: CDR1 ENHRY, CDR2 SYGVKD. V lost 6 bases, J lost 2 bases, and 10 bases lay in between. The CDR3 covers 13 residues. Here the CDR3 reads CAIRDSSNTEAFF. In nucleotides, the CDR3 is TGTGCCATCAGAGACAGTTCCAACACTGAAGCTTTCTTT.

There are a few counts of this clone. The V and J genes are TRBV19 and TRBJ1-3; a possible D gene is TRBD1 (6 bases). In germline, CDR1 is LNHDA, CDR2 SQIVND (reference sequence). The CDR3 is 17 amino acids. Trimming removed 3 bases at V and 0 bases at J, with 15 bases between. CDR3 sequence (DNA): TGTGCCAGTAGTATGGCAGGGACAACGCTCTCTGGAAACACCATATATTTT. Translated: CASSMAGTTLSGNTIYF.

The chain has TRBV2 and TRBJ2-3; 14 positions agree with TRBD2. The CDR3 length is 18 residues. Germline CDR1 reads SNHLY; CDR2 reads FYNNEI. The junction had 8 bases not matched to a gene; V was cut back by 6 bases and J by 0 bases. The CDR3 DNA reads TGTGCCAGCAGCCGGACTAGCGGGGGGACCTCTAGCACAGATACGCAGTATTTT. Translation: CASSRTSGGTSSTDTQYF. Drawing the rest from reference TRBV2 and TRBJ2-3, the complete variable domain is EPEVTQTPSHQVTQMGQEVILRCVPISNHLYFYWYRQILGQKVEFLVSFYNNEISEKSEIFDDQFSVERPDGSNFTLKIRSTKLEDSAMYFCASSRTSGGTSSTDTQYFGPGTRLTVL.

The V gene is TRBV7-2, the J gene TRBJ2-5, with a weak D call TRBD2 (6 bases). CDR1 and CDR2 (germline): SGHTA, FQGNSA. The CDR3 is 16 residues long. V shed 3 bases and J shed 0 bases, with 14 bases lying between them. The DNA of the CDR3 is TGTGCCAGCAGCTTTTCGGACTACCTCTACCAAGAGACCCAGTACTTC. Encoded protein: CASSFSDYLYQETQYF. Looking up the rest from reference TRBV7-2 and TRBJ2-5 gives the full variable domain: GAGVSQSPSNKVTEKGKDVELRCDPISGHTALYWYRQSLGQGLEFLIYFQGNSAPDKSGLPSDRFSAERTGGSVSTLTIQRTQQEDSAVYLCASSFSDYLYQETQYFGPGTRLLVL.

The CDR3 here is CASSRQVRDTQYF. The CDR3 DNA reads as TGTGCCAGCAGCCGTCAAGTTAGAGATACGCAGTATTTT. The chain uses TRBV7-9 and TRBJ2-3, with D uncertain. Germline-derived CDR1 and CDR2 are SEHNR and FQNEAQ (reference sequence). The CDR3 extends over 13 amino acids. V was pared by 5 bases and J by 5 bases, with 11 bases between.

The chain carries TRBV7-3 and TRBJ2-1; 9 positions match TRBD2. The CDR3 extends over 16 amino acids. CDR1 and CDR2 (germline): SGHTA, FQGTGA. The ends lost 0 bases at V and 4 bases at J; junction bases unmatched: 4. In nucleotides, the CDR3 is TGTGCCAGCAGCTTAACTGGACTAGCGAGATACAATGAGCAGTTCTTC. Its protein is CASSLTGLARYNEQFF.